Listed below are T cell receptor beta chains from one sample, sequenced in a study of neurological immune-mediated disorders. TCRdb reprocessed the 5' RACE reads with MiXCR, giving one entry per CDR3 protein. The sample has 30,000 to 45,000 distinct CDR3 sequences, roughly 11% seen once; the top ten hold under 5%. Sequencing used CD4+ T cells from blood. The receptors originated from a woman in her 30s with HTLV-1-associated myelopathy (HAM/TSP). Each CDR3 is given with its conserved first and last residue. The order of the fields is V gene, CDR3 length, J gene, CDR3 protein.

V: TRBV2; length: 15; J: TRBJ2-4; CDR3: CASERVLAGSNIQYF
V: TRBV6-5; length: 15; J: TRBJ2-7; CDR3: CASSTRDRGSYEQYF
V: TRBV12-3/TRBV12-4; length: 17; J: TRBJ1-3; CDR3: CASSRDIDRLSGNTIYF
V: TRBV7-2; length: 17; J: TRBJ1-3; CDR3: CASSPIRQGRNGNTIYF
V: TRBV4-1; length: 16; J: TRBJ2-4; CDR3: CASSQDRGPDKNIQYF
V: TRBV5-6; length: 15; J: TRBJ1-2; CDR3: CASSSPLGSGYGYTF
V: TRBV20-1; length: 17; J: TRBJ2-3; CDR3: CSAMSASGGASIYTQYF
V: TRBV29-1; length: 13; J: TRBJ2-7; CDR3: CSGGGQGFHEQYF
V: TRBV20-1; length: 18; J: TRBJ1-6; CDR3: CSATPSEGVGRGLAPLHF
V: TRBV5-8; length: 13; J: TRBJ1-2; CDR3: CASSLTNAGGYTF
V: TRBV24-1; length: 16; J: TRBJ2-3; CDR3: CATSESSGGAPDTQYF
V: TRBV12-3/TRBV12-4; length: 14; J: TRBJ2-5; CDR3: CASSPSRGEGAQYF
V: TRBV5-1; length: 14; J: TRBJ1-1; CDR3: CASSGQGLGTEAFF
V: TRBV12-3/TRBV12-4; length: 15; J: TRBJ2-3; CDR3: CASSFNGEVADTQYF
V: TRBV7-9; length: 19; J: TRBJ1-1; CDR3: CASSLVSPMGIEGNTEAFF
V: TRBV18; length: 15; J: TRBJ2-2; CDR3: CASSPSIGNTGELFF
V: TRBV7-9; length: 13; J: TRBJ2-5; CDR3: CASSFSGGETQYF
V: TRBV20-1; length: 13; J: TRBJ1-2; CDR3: CSAEQTANYGYTF
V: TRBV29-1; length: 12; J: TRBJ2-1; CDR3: CSVDARGRAQFF
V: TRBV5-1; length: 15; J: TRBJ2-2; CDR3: CASSLRVANTGELFF
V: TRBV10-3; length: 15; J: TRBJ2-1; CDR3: CAISESLLANNEQFF
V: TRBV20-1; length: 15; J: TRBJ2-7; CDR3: CSARSWTGAPYEQYF
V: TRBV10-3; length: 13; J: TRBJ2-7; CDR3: CAISAGTGDEQYF
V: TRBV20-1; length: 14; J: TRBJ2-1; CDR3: CSARGTSGVSEQFF
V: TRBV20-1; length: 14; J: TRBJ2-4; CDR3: CSARASGQRRLQYF
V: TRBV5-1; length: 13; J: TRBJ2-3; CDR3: CASSFLLTDTQYF
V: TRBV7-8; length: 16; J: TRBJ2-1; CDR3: CASSLISLVRYNEQFF
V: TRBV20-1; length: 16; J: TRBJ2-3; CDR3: CSASTGVRLNTDTQYF
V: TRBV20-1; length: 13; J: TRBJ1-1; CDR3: CSARDEMNTEAFF
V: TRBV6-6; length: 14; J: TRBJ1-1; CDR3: CASSNADMNTEAFF
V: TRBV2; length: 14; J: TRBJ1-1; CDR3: CASSDTGRNTEAFF
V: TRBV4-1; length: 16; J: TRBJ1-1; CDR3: CASSQVPSVLNTEAFF
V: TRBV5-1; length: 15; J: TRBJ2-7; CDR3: CASSPRATDSYEQYF
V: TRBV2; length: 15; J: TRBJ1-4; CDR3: CASSEGGRANEKLFF
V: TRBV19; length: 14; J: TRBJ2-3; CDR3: CASSIQEGRDTQYF
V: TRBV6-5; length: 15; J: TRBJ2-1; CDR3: CASSPGTGHYNEQFF
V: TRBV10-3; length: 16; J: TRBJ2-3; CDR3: CAISELRGGLSDTQYF
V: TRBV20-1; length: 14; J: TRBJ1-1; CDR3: CSTFPGQVLTEAFF
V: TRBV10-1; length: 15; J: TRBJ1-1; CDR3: CASSVGWPGNTEAFF
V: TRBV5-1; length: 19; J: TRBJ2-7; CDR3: CASSLVVFGVQGRRDEQYF
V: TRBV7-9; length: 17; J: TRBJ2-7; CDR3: CASSLAPSPSGVREQYF
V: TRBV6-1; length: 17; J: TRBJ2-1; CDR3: CASSPQPAPSSYNEQFF
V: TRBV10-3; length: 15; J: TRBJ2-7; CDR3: CAISDQGQGIYEQYF
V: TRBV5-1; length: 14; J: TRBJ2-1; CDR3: CASSPPGTGGEQFF
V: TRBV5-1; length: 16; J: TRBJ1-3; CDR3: CASSLAGTLSGNTIYF